The 10 T cell receptor beta chains given below trace back to one sample, sequenced in a study of early T cells in non-severe SARS-CoV-2 infection. TCRdb fed the 5' RACE reads into MiXCR, producing one record per CDR3 protein. This repertoire shows nearly 70,000 distinct CDR3 sequences, over 3.5% found once; its top ten account for roughly 3.6%. Material: whole blood, obtained at baseline. These TCRs come from an adult who was a healthcare worker with PCR-confirmed SARS-CoV-2 infection or an uninfected control (not recorded which). The donor label of this sample is uncertain.

This clonotype showed up many times. The rearrangement uses TRBV6-2 or TRBV6-3 and TRBJ1-2, with a tentative D call TRBD1 (5 bases). Deletions cut 2 bases from V and 8 bases from J, with 12 bases between. The CDR3 covers 13 residues. Germline CDR1 MNHEY, CDR2 SVGEGT. CDR3 DNA sequence: TGTGCCAGCAGTTACAACCGACGGGGCGGCTACACCTTC. Translated: CASSYNRRGGYTF.

This clonotype has a count of ten or more. The gene calls are TRBV11-2 and TRBJ1-1, with TRBD1 matching over 9 bases. This CDR3 region has 14 residues. Germline V gene lookup returns CDR1 SGHAT and CDR2 FQNNGV. Losses at the gene ends were 5 bases for V and 6 bases for J; bases not matched to a gene: 7. The CDR3 sequence is CASSRTGVSAEAFF. In DNA, the CDR3 is TGTGCCAGCAGCCGGACAGGGGTTAGCGCTGAAGCTTTCTTT.

This clonotype came up many times. CDR3 residues: CASSPELAGGRGTQYF. CDR3 sequence (DNA): TGTGCCAGCAGCCCAGAGCTAGCGGGGGGCCGTGGGACCCAGTACTTC. The chain couples TRBV11-2 to TRBJ2-5, with 11 nucleotides matching TRBD2. The length of the CDR3 is 16 residues. Germline-derived CDR1 and CDR2 are SGHAT and FQNNGV. J was trimmed by 7 bases and V by 5 bases; bases with no gene match: 12.

In this sample, this clonotype turned up a few times. This sequence joins TRBV6-6 and TRBJ1-1, with D hard to call. In germline, CDR1 is MNHNY, CDR2 SVGAGI (reference sequence). V dropped 6 bases and J dropped 4 bases, with 21 bases sitting between them. The CDR3 is made up of 16 amino acids. In DNA, the CDR3 is TGTGCCAGCAGCGAAGGTAGGGCTCCAAGGCCCACTGAAGCTTTCTTT. This sequence encodes CASSEGRAPRPTEAFF.

This clonotype appeared many times. The chain uses TRBV29-1 and TRBJ2-7, with 7 bases aligning to TRBD1. The CDR3 is 11 amino acids. The V segment lost 5 bases and the J segment 7 bases; nucleotides outside the gene matches: 5. CDR1 is SQVTM and CDR2 is ANQGSEA in the germline V gene. The DNA of the CDR3 is TGCAGCGTTTACAGGGGCGGGGAGCAGTACTTC. Translation gives CSVYRGGEQYF.

This clonotype showed up many times. The gene calls are TRBV29-1 and TRBJ2-1; D possibly corresponds to TRBD2 (5 bases). Looked up from germline, CDR1 is SQVTM and CDR2 is ANQGSEA. The ends were cut back, 5 bases at V and 4 bases at J, with 15 bases in the middle. CDR3 length equals 14 residues. This CDR3 reads CSVHASSGYNEQFF. As DNA, the CDR3 is TGCAGCGTTCACGCCTCAAGCGGTTACAATGAGCAGTTCTTC.

In its sample, this clonotype was seen many times. This chain links TRBV6-5 with TRBJ2-3; D call uncertain. Trimming removed 6 bases at V and 1 base at J, with 14 bases between. CDR3 length: 15 amino acids. Germline values: CDR1 MNHEY, CDR2 SVGAGI. The CDR3 sequence is CASSRGARGTDTQYF. In DNA form, the CDR3 reads TGTGCCAGCAGCCGTGGAGCTAGGGGCACAGATACGCAGTATTTT.

The rearrangement joins TRBV28 to TRBJ2-2; 10 bases agree with TRBD1. The CDR3 is 15 amino acids. V lost 7 bases to trimming and J lost 4 bases; unmatched junction nucleotides: 6. From germline, CDR1 is MDHEN and CDR2 SYDVKM. The CDR3 nucleotides read TGTGCCAGCAATCGACAGGGGGCGGGCACCGGGGAGCTGTTTTTT. This sequence encodes CASNRQGAGTGELFF.

This clonotype was picked up a small number of times. The chain recombines TRBV3-1 with TRBJ1-2; unclear D gene. CDR1 and CDR2 (germline): LGHDT, YNNKEL (reference sequence). The CDR3 sequence is 13 residues long. Trimming removed 4 bases at V and 4 bases at J, with 10 bases between. The CDR3 loop reads CASSLDGRYGYTF. The CDR3, as DNA: TGTGCCAGCAGCCTAGACGGCCGCTATGGCTACACCTTC.

This clonotype has only a few counts. The V call is TRBV28, the J call TRBJ2-1; D remains unclear. The germline V gene encodes CDR1 MDHEN and CDR2 SYDVKM. Trimming pared 7 bases from V and 6 bases from J, leaving 13 bases between. This CDR3 is 13 amino acids long. The CDR3 loop reads CASTRTRANEQFF. The CDR3 DNA sequence: TGTGCCAGCACCCGGACCCGGGCCAATGAGCAGTTCTTC.